This T cell receptor beta chain was retrieved from a study of blood T cell repertoires in COVID-19. Whole-study context: COVID-19 samples collected from the United States, Italy and Spain covered acute and convalescent phases. T cells, B-cell-depleted T cells, or PBMCs provided the cDNA or gDNA that served as material.

The CDR3 has 14 residues. The germline CDR1 and CDR2 sequences are MDHEN and SYDVKM. V lost 2 bases to trimming and J lost 5 bases, with 12 bases between them. As processed by the authors: It was from reference gene primer amplification that nucleated cell counts were estimated. Some clones are missing from TCRdb's copy, which holds only in-frame ones; the method was immunoSEQ multiplex PCR. Clone size and the V and J calls come from that table; the DNA yielded D and trimming. The data hold over 120,000 clones, with about 88% observed a single time. V gene TRBV28 combines with J gene TRBJ1-1, with D perhaps TRBD1 (5 bases). This TCR came from a human donor with acute or convalescent COVID-19. The donor label of this sample is uncertain. The sequenced material came from peripheral blood. The CDR3, as DNA: TGTGCCAGCAGTTTACGGAGGGGTTTAACTGAAGCTTTCTTT. Amino acids: CASSLRRGLTEAFF.